A selection of T cell receptor beta chains follows, all from one sample in a study of cytomegalovirus exposure and HLA in healthy donors. Assay used: immunoSEQ multiplex PCR; TCRdb lists only in-frame clones, some missing. The data hold 240,000 or so clones, with 82% observed a single time. The sequenced sample was PBMCs. These receptors all come from a woman between 40 and 55 years old in good health and CMV-seropositive. The CDR3 runs from the conserved cysteine through the conserved F or W. Fields, in order: D gene, J gene, V gene, clone size, CDR3 DNA, CDR3 protein. D genes are given only for firm matches. The size field is filled for only some rows; it gives once, few, many or a size class.

.,TRBJ2-2,TRBV5-1,.,TGCGCCAGCAGCTTATCGGGACAAGCCACCGGGGAGCTGTTTTTT,CASSLSGQATGELFF
TRBD1,TRBJ1-5,TRBV7-9,.,TGTGCCAGCAGCTTAGGCGTGGGACAGATCAATCAGCCCCAGCATTTT,CASSLGVGQINQPQHF
TRBD1,TRBJ1-1,TRBV7-2,.,TGTGCCAGCAGCCTTGGACAGGCCAACACTGAAGCTTTCTTT,CASSLGQANTEAFF
.,TRBJ1-1,TRBV18,.,TGTGCCAGCTCACCCCGACAGACGAACACTGAAGCTTTCTTT,CASSPRQTNTEAFF
.,TRBJ1-1,TRBV29-1,.,TGCAGCGTTGATGAGGGGCGCAGGGGCACTGAAGCTTTCTTT,CSVDEGRRGTEAFF
.,TRBJ2-6,TRBV7-9,once,TGTGCCAGCAGCTTAGCCTCAGGTACTGGGGCCAACGTCCTGACTTTC,CASSLASGTGANVLTF
TRBD2,TRBJ2-7,TRBV6-4,.,TGTGCCAGCAGCCGGGGACTAGCGGGAGGGTCGGGGTACGAGCAGTACTTC,CASSRGLAGGSGYEQYF
.,TRBJ2-1,TRBV29-1,once,TGCAGCGTTGCGAGCTCCTACAATGAGCAGTTCTTC,CSVASSYNEQFF
.,TRBJ1-6,TRBV5-1,.,TGCGCCAGCAGCCCACAGGAAATTGGATACTCACCCCTCCACTTT,CASSPQEIGYSPLHF
TRBD2,TRBJ2-3,TRBV9,.,TGTGCCAGCAGCGTAACGGGGGGTACGCAGTATTTT,CASSVTGGTQYF
.,TRBJ2-5,TRBV29-1,.,TGCAGCGTTGAAGACGGGCGGGAAGCGGGCAAAGAGACCCAGTACTTC,CSVEDGREAGKETQYF
.,TRBJ2-1,TRBV5-1,few,TGCGCCAGCAGCTCCCGGACTACCTACAATGAGCAGTTCTTC,CASSSRTTYNEQFF
.,TRBJ1-3,TRBV7-8,.,TGTGCCAGCAGCTTAGATAGGGGTAGAGGAAACACCATATATTTT,CASSLDRGRGNTIYF
TRBD2,TRBJ2-3,TRBV25-1,few,TGTGCCAGCAGTGAACTGGGCGGGGGAGCGGGGGTCGGTCATACGCAGTATTTT,CASSELGGGAGVGHTQYF
TRBD1,TRBJ1-3,TRBV5-6,.,TGTGCCAGCAGCGACCGGGACAGGGCTCACACCATATATTTT,CASSDRDRAHTIYF
TRBD1,TRBJ2-3,TRBV2,.,TGTGCCAGCAATAAGGACAGGGGGCAGACAGATACGCAGTATTTT,CASNKDRGQTDTQYF
TRBD2,TRBJ2-1,TRBV15,.,TGTGCCACCAGCAGAAGGACTAGCGGGTGGGTCGATGAGCAGTTCTTC,CATSRRTSGWVDEQFF
TRBD1,TRBJ1-2,TRBV5-1,.,TGCGCCAGCAGCGAAGACAGGGGGCAAGGCTACACCTTC,CASSEDRGQGYTF
.,TRBJ2-1,TRBV10-3,.,TGTGCCATCCGTCAGGGGCTAACCTCCTACAATGAGCAGTTCTTC,CAIRQGLTSYNEQFF
.,TRBJ1-1,TRBV18,.,TGTGCCAGCTCACCCAGCCCAGCCGGGCGGGGCACTGAAGCTTTCTTT,CASSPSPAGRGTEAFF
.,TRBJ2-6,TRBV19,once,TGTGCCAGTAGTACTCAATCTGGGGCCAACGTCCTGATTTTC,CASSTQSGANVLIF
TRBD2,TRBJ2-7,TRBV2,.,TGTGCCAGCAGTGATCAAGGCGCGGGGGTCTACGAGCAGTACTTC,CASSDQGAGVYEQYF
TRBD2,TRBJ2-5,TRBV11-3,.,TGTGCCAGCAGCCGGACCTCTAGCGGGAGAGGGGGCGGAGAGACCCAGTACTTC,CASSRTSSGRGGGETQYF